The TCR beta chain under discussion was sequenced for a study of T cell repertoires and HLA-DP antigens. For the study at large: In vitro CD4+ alloreactivity was against HeLa-presented HLA-DP.

Each pre-culture CD4+ sample aimed for fewer than 250,000 T cell genomes at deep resolution. TCRdb keeps only in-frame clones here, not all; method: immunoSEQ multiplex PCR. The sample contains fewer than 75,000 clones, over 75% of which appear only once. CDR1 SGDLS and CDR2 YYNGEE come from the germline V gene. The CDR3 length is 17 residues. Trimming left V 1 base short and J 0 bases short, with 15 bases between. This clone was detected only once. Its target is unknown. The sequenced material came from CD4+ T cells from PBMCs. The sequence derives from a man aged 55-75 years in good health and CMV-seronegative. V and J are TRBV9 and TRBJ2-3; possible D gene TRBD2, 6 bases. In DNA, the CDR3 is TGTGCCAGCAGCGTATTGGGGGGTACTGTCAGCACAGATACGCAGTATTTT. Amino acids: CASSVLGGTVSTDTQYF.